These 8 T cell receptor beta chains were sequenced from one sample in a study of T-cell reconstitution after alpha-beta-depleted transplantation in children. A library of TCRbeta sequences, prepared with unique molecular identifiers, was generated. TCRdb reanalysed the PCR reads using MiXCR and keeps one entry per CDR3 protein. In the table there are over 150,000 distinct CDR3 sequences, roughly 6.6% of which are singletons. This sample comprised PBMCs, obtained before TCRalphabeta/CD19-depleted stem cell transplant. These receptors were obtained from a boy aged 2 to 9 with acute lymphoblastic leukemia, due to receive a stem cell transplant.

The chain links TRBV29-1 to TRBJ2-1; 7 bases line up with TRBD2. V was clipped by 6 bases and J by 1 base; unmatched bases: 6. CDR3 length: 14 residues. CDR1 is SQVTM and CDR2 is ANQGSEA in the germline V gene. DNA of the CDR3: TGCAGCGTAACCGCTAGCGGTTCCTACAATGAGCAGTTCTTC. Translating it yields CSVTASGSYNEQFF.

This clonotype was recorded at least ten times. The chain recombines TRBV12-3 or TRBV12-4 with TRBJ1-5; tentative D call: TRBD1 (6 bases). The CDR3 spans 14 residues. V gave up 0 bases and J gave up 5 bases, with 8 bases separating them. In nucleotides, the CDR3 is TGTGCCAGCAGTTTAGCGGGGGGGCATCAGCCCCAGCATTTT. The encoded protein is CASSLAGGHQPQHF.

This clonotype has a single count. The chain is built from TRBV6-2 or TRBV6-3 and TRBJ2-4; D tentatively fits TRBD1 or TRBD2 (5 bases each). The germline V gene encodes CDR1 MNHEY and CDR2 SVGEGT. V lost 8 bases to trimming and J lost 8 bases, with 28 bases between them. There are 17 residues in the CDR3. The CDR3 region is CASGPPSSSLRGDIQYF. As DNA, the CDR3 is TGTGCCAGCGGCCCCCCCTCCTCCTCGTTGAGGGGTGACATTCAGTACTTC.

In this sample, this clonotype turned up many times. The genes are TRBV7-2 and TRBJ2-1; D is undetermined. Between the trimmed V and J ends, which lost 5 bases and 9 bases, there was a span of 14 bases. Germline V gene lookup returns CDR1 SGHTA and CDR2 FQGNSA. CDR3 length: 13 residues. CDR3 protein: CASSPARLREQFF. The CDR3 DNA follows: TGTGCCAGCAGCCCTGCACGGCTCCGTGAGCAGTTCTTC.

This rearrangement joins TRBV7-3 to TRBJ1-1, with D hard to call. CDR3 size: 18 residues. Trimming took off 4 bases at V and 1 base at J, with 22 bases between the two ends. Germline assignment: CDR1 SGHTA and CDR2 FQGTGA. CDR3 in amino acids: CASSSYRPSQAGNTEAFF. The CDR3, as DNA: TGTGCCAGCAGCTCCTATCGTCCCTCACAAGCGGGGAACACTGAAGCTTTCTTT.

The rearrangement links TRBV20-1 to TRBJ2-3, with 7 bases lining up with TRBD2. The CDR3 is 15 residues long. From germline, CDR1 is DFQATT and CDR2 SNEGSKA (reference sequence). V shed 4 bases, J shed 2 bases, and the junction held 9 bases outside the gene matches. The CDR3 DNA follows: TGCAGTGCTACCAAGCTAGCGGTTCACACAGATACGCAGTATTTT. This codes for CSATKLAVHTDTQYF.

There are many counts of this clonotype. This chain connects TRBV9 to TRBJ2-1, with TRBD1 identical over 7 bases. The germline V gene has CDR1 SGDLS and CDR2 YYNGEE. V gave up 4 bases and J gave up 7 bases; unmatched junction bases: 5. The CDR3 runs 13 residues. CDR3 DNA: TGTGCCAGCAGCCCGACAGGGCGGAATGAGCAGTTCTTC. It specifies CASSPTGRNEQFF. Full variable domain (outside the CDR3, taken from reference TRBV9 and TRBJ2-1): DSGVTQTPKHLITATGQRVTLRCSPRSGDLSVYWYQQSLDQGLQFLIQYYNGEERAKGNILERFSAQQFPDLHSELNLSSLELGDSALYFCASSPTGRNEQFFGPGTRLTVL.

This clonotype was seen many times. This chain connects TRBV5-5 to TRBJ2-4; D gene uncertain. CDR1 SGHKS and CDR2 YYEKEE come from the germline V gene (reference sequence). V lost 6 bases and J 1 base, leaving 14 bases between the germline ends. This CDR3 has 15 amino acids. As DNA, the CDR3 is TGTGCCAGCATCTTCAGAATGGGGGCCAAAAACATTCAGTACTTC. Translating it yields CASIFRMGAKNIQYF.